The 28 T cell receptor beta chains below come from one sample, sequenced in a study of HIV-infected children after antiretroviral therapy interruption. The sample's treatment: PENTA 11 planned treatment interruption arm or continuous ART arm. RNA-based 3' RACE libraries used unique molecular identifiers. One entry per CDR3 protein, called by TCRdb with MiXCR from the 3' RACE reads. The sample lists approximately 96,000 distinct CDR3 sequences; roughly 6.4% were seen once. The sample here was CD45RA+ CD4+ T cells from PBMCs, pooled from several time points, taken from a donor given antiretroviral therapy, either interrupted or continuous. Subset meaning: naive CD4+ CD45RA+ CD45RO- T cells. The source is a pool of human donors with HIV.

This clonotype was detected only a few times. The chain combines TRBV6-1 with TRBJ2-7; TRBD2 aligns across 10 bases. CDR3 length equals 15 residues. The V segment lost 7 bases and the J segment 7 bases; nucleotides outside the gene matches: 13. Germline CDR1 and CDR2: MNHNS and SASEGT. The CDR3 spells CASITIAGGLGEQYF. Here the CDR3 DNA reads TGTGCCAGCATTACGATAGCGGGGGGCCTAGGGGAGCAGTACTTC.

V usage is TRBV12-3 or TRBV12-4 and J usage is TRBJ1-4; D is possibly TRBD1 (5 bases). CDR3 length: 13 residues. V dropped 2 bases and J dropped 12 bases, with 13 bases sitting between them. In nucleotides, the CDR3 is TGTGCCAGCAGTTTAATGGGGGGTGTGGAACTGTTTTTT. Amino acids: CASSLMGGVELFF.

This clonotype has a count of ten or more. V gene TRBV12-3 or TRBV12-4 combines with J gene TRBJ1-1; D may be TRBD1 (5 bases). Trimming pared 4 bases from V and 3 bases from J, leaving 15 bases between. The CDR3 has 15 residues. CDR3 sequence: CASSSGERRDTEAFF. Here the CDR3 DNA reads TGTGCCAGCAGTTCGGGGGAGCGGCGAGACACTGAAGCTTTCTTT.

In this sample, this clonotype turned up many times. The V gene is TRBV19, the J gene TRBJ1-5; TRBD1 might be the D (6 bases). Germline V gives CDR1 LNHDA, CDR2 SQIVND (reference sequence). Trimming left V 8 bases short and J 4 bases short, with 9 bases between. The length of the CDR3 is 12 residues. The CDR3 reads CASVQGNQPQHF. CDR3 DNA sequence: TGTGCCAGTGTACAGGGAAATCAGCCCCAGCATTTT.

This clonotype was detected many times. This rearrangement joins TRBV18 to TRBJ1-1; 7 bases match TRBD1. The CDR3 runs to 13 residues. V shed 5 bases, J shed 4 bases, and the junction held 4 bases outside the gene matches. Germline V gives CDR1 KGHSH, CDR2 LQKENI. CDR3 DNA sequence: TGTGCCAGCTCAGAGACAGGGACCACTGAAGCTTTCTTT. It is translated as CASSETGTTEAFF.

This clonotype was seen at least ten times. The J gene is TRBJ2-7, the V gene TRBV4-1, with 9 bases identical to TRBD1. The germline V gene encodes CDR1 MGHRA and CDR2 YSYEKL. J lost 6 bases, V lost 4 bases, and 10 bases had no gene match. The CDR3 is 15 amino acids. Here the CDR3 DNA reads TGCGCCAGCAGCCCCGGGGACAGGGTATTTCGCGAGCAGTACTTC. It specifies CASSPGDRVFREQYF.

This clonotype was recorded many times. The DNA of the CDR3 is TGTGCCAGCAGCGAGGGACAGGGGGCGCCGAGCTATGGCTACACCTTC. The encoded protein is CASSEGQGAPSYGYTF. The chain joins TRBV7-8 to TRBJ1-2; 12 positions match TRBD1. With 5 bases clipped from V and 4 bases from J, the junction kept 8 bases outside the gene matches. The germline CDR1 and CDR2 sequences are SGHVS and FQNEAQ. The CDR3 is made up of 16 amino acids.

This clonotype showed up many times. The V call is TRBV20-1, the J call TRBJ1-4; TRBD1 might be the D (6 bases). The CDR3 has 14 residues. Germline-derived CDR1 and CDR2 are DFQATT and SNEGSKA (reference sequence). The ends were cut back, 7 bases at V and 6 bases at J, with 18 bases in the middle. The CDR3 loop reads CSVPDIGGHEKLFF. In DNA form, the CDR3 reads TGCAGTGTTCCAGACATCGGGGGGCATGAAAAACTGTTTTTT.

This clonotype was observed at least ten times. The rearrangement uses TRBV5-5 and TRBJ2-5; 8 nucleotides match TRBD1. The ends lost 0 bases at V and 3 bases at J; junction bases unmatched: 7. The CDR3 contains 16 residues. Per germline, CDR1 SGHKS and CDR2 YYEKEE (reference sequence). The CDR3: CASSLVGRQGKETQYF. CDR3 sequence (DNA): TGTGCCAGCAGCTTGGTGGGCCGACAGGGGAAAGAGACCCAGTACTTC.

This clonotype was found many times. The gene calls are TRBV12-2 and TRBJ1-3; the D call TRBD1 from the table was never checked on the DNA. TRBV12-2 is reported as a pseudogene. The CDR3 is 22 residues long. CDR3: CASRLDLRQGARKTYSGNTIYF. Here the CDR3 DNA reads TGTGCAAGTCGCTTGGACTTAAGACAGGGGGCGAGGAAAACCTACTCTGGAAACACCATATATTTT.

This clonotype appeared a few times. The DNA for the CDR3 is TGTGCCAGTAGTGTAACAGCTGGGACCGGTAACACCGGGGAGCTGTTTTTT. Translation gives CASSVTAGTGNTGELFF. The chain has TRBV19 and TRBJ2-2, with D tentatively TRBD1 or TRBD2 (5 bases each). Germline loops: CDR1 LNHDA, CDR2 SQIVND (reference sequence). CDR3 length equals 17 residues. V was cut by 5 bases and J by 2 bases, with 18 bases left in between. Complete variable domain (other parts from reference TRBV19 and TRBJ2-2): DGGITQSPKYLFRKEGQNVTLSCEQNLNHDAMYWYRQDPGQGLRLIYYSQIVNDFQKGDIAEGYSVSREKKESFPLTVTSAQKNPTAFYLCASSVTAGTGNTGELFFGEGSRLTVL.

At least ten counts were recorded for this clonotype. The gene calls are TRBV4-2 and TRBJ2-1, with D possibly TRBD1 on 6 matching bases. Germline values: CDR1 LGHNA, CDR2 YNFKEQ. V lost 4 bases to trimming and J lost 10 bases, with 11 bases between them. The CDR3 sequence is 12 residues long. The CDR3 loop reads CASSPRTGEQFF. CDR3 coding DNA: TGTGCCAGCAGCCCAAGAACAGGGGAGCAGTTCTTC.

This clonotype was observed a few times. The J gene is TRBJ1-1, the V gene TRBV5-1; D is undetermined. Germline V CDR1 and CDR2: SGHRS, YFSETQ. V gave up 4 bases and J gave up 6 bases, with 13 bases separating them. The CDR3 sequence is 13 residues long. CDR3 sequence reads: CASSKTVDAEAFF. The DNA of the CDR3 is TGCGCCAGCAGCAAAACGGTCGACGCTGAAGCTTTCTTT.

This clonotype appeared many times. The chain couples TRBV6-5 to TRBJ2-7, with a tentative D call TRBD1 (6 bases). The CDR3 runs to 14 residues. V lost 7 bases to trimming and J lost 0 bases, with 13 bases between them. Germline V CDR1 and CDR2: MNHEY, SVGAGI. The CDR3 bases are TGTGCCAGCAAGTTGGACAGTTTCTCCTACGAGCAGTACTTC. Its translation: CASKLDSFSYEQYF.

In this sample, this clonotype turned up a few times. Here the CDR3 reads CASKRTEMNTEAFF. As DNA, the CDR3 is TGTGCGTCTAAGAGGACCGAGATGAACACTGAAGCTTTCTTT. The chain links TRBV6-5 to TRBJ1-1, with D uncertain. The CDR3 sequence is 14 residues long. Germline V gives CDR1 MNHEY, CDR2 SVGAGI.

This clonotype was counted at least ten times. This sequence joins TRBV23-1 and TRBJ2-7, with a possible D match to TRBD2 (6 bases). TRBV23-1 is an ORF for which the function is uncertain. The CDR3 is 14 residues long. V was clipped by 3 bases and J by 2 bases, with 11 bases between them. The CDR3 region has the DNA TGCGCCAGCAGTCACGTAGCGGACCCCTACGAGCAGTACTTC. Translation: CASSHVADPYEQYF.

This clonotype is judged medium-sized. The gene calls are TRBV29-1 and TRBJ2-2, with D perhaps assigned TRBD1 or TRBD2 (5 bases each). The CDR3 has 13 amino acids. V was trimmed by 4 bases and J by 2 bases, leaving 8 bases between them. Germline V gives CDR1 SQVTM, CDR2 ANQGSEA. This chain's CDR3 is CSVAGRNTGELFF. The CDR3 DNA reads as TGCAGCGTTGCGGGGCGTAACACCGGGGAGCTGTTTTTT.

The sample holds a few counts of this clonotype. The CDR3 DNA is TGTGCCAGCTCGCACGGACAGGGAGAGATTGAAGCTTTCTTT. The encoded protein is CASSHGQGEIEAFF. V and J are TRBV18 and TRBJ1-1; 8 nucleotides agree with TRBD1. Germline V lookup: CDR1 KGHSH, CDR2 LQKENI. The V segment lost 6 bases and the J segment 7 bases; nucleotides outside the gene matches: 10. This CDR3 contains 14 residues.

Concerning this clonotype: At one end the junction does not follow the germline gene, possibly because of a read error. The chain links TRBV7-2 to TRBJ2-2, with TRBD2 matching 11 bases. CDR1 and CDR2 (germline): SGHTA, FQGNSA. CDR3 length: 16 amino acids. The CDR3: CASSVAGTSGAGELFF. CDR3 DNA: TGTGCCAGCAGCGTAGCCGGGACTAGCGGCGCCGGGGAGCTGTTTTTT.

This clonotype has ten or more counts. The gene calls are TRBV25-1 and TRBJ2-4; 11 bases agree with TRBD1. The CDR3 runs 16 residues. J was trimmed by 1 base and V by 2 bases; bases with no gene match: 1. Germline CDR1 reads MGHDK; CDR2 reads SYGVNS. CDR3 in amino acids: CASSEGQGAAKNIQYF. The DNA of the CDR3 is TGTGCCAGCAGTGAAGGACAGGGGGCGGCCAAAAACATTCAGTACTTC.

This clonotype has a handful of counts. The CDR3 is CASSQFGQGSTGELFF. DNA of the CDR3: TGTGCCAGCAGCCAATTCGGGCAGGGAAGCACCGGGGAGCTGTTTTTT. V is TRBV7-3 and J is TRBJ2-2; TRBD1 is a possible D gene (5 bases). V shed 5 bases and J shed 4 bases, with 17 bases lying between them. This CDR3 has 16 residues. Germline lookup yields CDR1 SGHTA and CDR2 FQGTGA.

Only a few counts were recorded for this clonotype. This chain joins TRBV19 and TRBJ1-5; no reliable D call. With 4 bases removed from V and 5 bases from J, the gap between germline ends came to 9 bases. Germline values: CDR1 LNHDA, CDR2 SQIVND (reference sequence). This CDR3 region has 13 residues. The CDR3 coding sequence is TGTGCCAGTAGTAAGGCAGGATATCAGCCCCAGCATTTT. It translates to CASSKAGYQPQHF.

This clonotype appeared many times. The V and J genes are TRBV6-5 and TRBJ1-3; no firm D call. V dropped 0 bases and J dropped 8 bases, with 8 bases sitting between them. Germline V gene lookup returns CDR1 MNHEY and CDR2 SVGAGI. The CDR3 spans 13 residues. The CDR3 sequence: CASSYSIGDTIYF. The CDR3 region has the DNA TGTGCCAGCAGTTACTCGATTGGGGACACCATATATTTT.

On this clonotype: The junction differs from germline at one of its ends, possibly a read error. The chain has TRBV19 and TRBJ1-5; TRBD1 might be the D (6 bases). The CDR3 totals 15 residues. Germline CDR1 and CDR2: LNHDA and SQIVND (reference sequence). The CDR3: CASDDRSIGNQPQHF. As DNA, the CDR3 is TGTGCCAGTGACGACAGGTCCATCGGCAATCAGCCCCAGCACTTT.

This clonotype was detected ten times or more. V usage is TRBV29-1 and J usage is TRBJ1-1, with D perhaps matching TRBD1 (5 bases). The CDR3 runs to 12 residues. V lost 4 bases to trimming and J lost 1 base, with 7 bases between them. Germline CDR1 is SQVTM and CDR2 is ANQGSEA. The CDR3: CSVARANTEAFF. In DNA form, the CDR3 reads TGCAGCGTTGCCAGGGCGAACACTGAAGCTTTCTTT.

This clonotype has at least ten counts. V and J are TRBV20-1 and TRBJ1-5; TRBD1 matches at 8 bases. CDR1 is DFQATT, CDR2 SNEGSKA, per germline (reference sequence). Trimming took 8 bases from V and 4 from J; bases not matched to a gene: 4. This CDR3 has 12 residues. The CDR3 here is CSIRTGNQPQHF. In nucleotides, the CDR3 is TGCAGTATTAGGACAGGGAATCAGCCCCAGCATTTT.

This clonotype was seen at least ten times. This sequence joins TRBV6-2 or TRBV6-3 and TRBJ2-7, with 8 positions matching TRBD2. The germline V gene has CDR1 MNHEY and CDR2 SVGEGT. The ends lost 8 bases at V and 3 bases at J; junction bases unmatched: 12. This CDR3 has 15 residues. The CDR3 sequence is CASSLLAVSFYEQYF. The CDR3 DNA reads as TGTGCCAGCTCCCTACTAGCGGTGTCCTTCTACGAGCAGTACTTC.

The DNA of the CDR3 is TGCGCCAGCAGACAAGGGACAGGGTCTATCGGGGAGCTGTTTTTT. Its translation: CASRQGTGSIGELFF. The chain couples TRBV23-1 to TRBJ2-2; 9 nucleotides align to TRBD1. TRBV23-1 is an open reading frame whose function is uncertain. V gave up 6 bases and J gave up 7 bases; unmatched junction bases: 9. The CDR3 runs to 15 residues.